Listed below are T cell receptor beta chains from one sample, sequenced in a study of T cells in Graves' hyperthyroidism and ophthalmopathy. From the multiplex PCR reads, TCRdb called clonotypes with MiXCR, one entry per CDR3 protein. Counted here are 400,000 or so distinct CDR3 sequences, over 13% occurring once; the ten biggest clones make up around 27%. Sequencing was performed on blood. The receptors here all came from a man aged 50-60 years with Graves' ophthalmopathy. The CDR3 runs from the conserved cysteine through the conserved F or W. Fields, in order: J gene, D gene, clone size, V gene, CDR3 protein, CDR3 DNA. A D gene is named only where the DNA matches it firmly. The size field is filled for only some rows; it gives once, few, many or a size class.

>TRBJ2-7|.|few|TRBV4-1
CASSHQGTHYEQYF
TGCGCCAGCAGCCACCAGGGGACGCATTACGAGCAGTACTTC
>TRBJ1-2|.|many|TRBV5-1
CASSLAQSNGYTF
TGCGCCAGCAGCTTGGCGCAGTCGAATGGCTACACCTTC
>TRBJ2-7|TRBD1|many|TRBV13
CASSTGQGVHEQYF
TGTGCCAGCAGCACGGGACAGGGAGTCCACGAGCAGTACTTC
>TRBJ1-5|TRBD1|many|TRBV7-8
CASSPAGTAFQRPQHF
TGTGCCAGCAGCCCCGCCGGGACAGCCTTTCAGCGGCCCCAGCATTTT
>TRBJ2-1|.|many|TRBV24-1
CATSVGGSDEQFF
TGTGCCACCTCAGTCGGGGGAAGTGATGAGCAGTTCTTC
>TRBJ2-1|TRBD2|few|TRBV30
CAWSVTGSAGGLRQFF
TGTGCCTGGAGTGTCACCGGTTCAGCGGGAGGGCTTCGGCAGTTCTTC
>TRBJ2-3|.|.|TRBV9
CASSVGGADTQYF
TGTGCCAGCAGCGTGGGGGGTGCAGATACGCAGTATTTT
>TRBJ2-5|TRBD1|.|TRBV5-1
CASSPQTGSQTQYF
TGCGCCAGCAGCCCCCAGACAGGGAGCCAGACCCAGTACTTC
>TRBJ2-3|.|few|TRBV24-1
CATSDFGRGAGDTQYF
TGTGCCACCAGTGATTTCGGCAGGGGCGCAGGAGATACGCAGTATTTT
>TRBJ2-3|TRBD1|.|TRBV29-1
CSVARGQGSDTQYF
TGCAGCGTAGCCCGGGGACAGGGGTCCGATACGCAGTATTTT
>TRBJ2-6|.|.|TRBV7-2
CASSLVGRTSGANVLTF
TGTGCCAGCAGCTTAGTAGGACGGACTTCTGGGGCCAACGTCCTGACTTTC
>TRBJ1-2|.|few|TRBV19
CASARTLEGGYTF
TGTGCCAGTGCTAGGACTCTAGAGGGGGGCTACACCTTC
>TRBJ1-1|.|many|TRBV9
CASSRGNALPEAFF
TGTGCCAGCAGCCGCGGAAACGCCCTCCCTGAAGCTTTCTTT
>TRBJ2-1|.|few|TRBV11-2
CAGSLDLRTVYNEQFF
TGTGCCGGCAGCTTAGATCTTAGGACAGTTTACAATGAGCAGTTCTTC
>TRBJ2-6|.|few|TRBV9
CASSEPRPSGANVLTF
TGTGCCAGCAGCGAGCCCAGGCCCTCTGGGGCCAACGTCCTGACTTTC
>TRBJ2-1|.|many|TRBV7-9
CASSLREIVPGKSPQNEQFF
TGTGCCAGCAGCTTAAGGGAGATTGTGCCAGGGAAAAGCCCCCAGAATGAGCAGTTCTTC
>TRBJ2-3|.|.|TRBV10-3
CASGTQEADTQYF
TGTGCCAGCGGGACTCAGGAGGCAGATACGCAGTATTTT
>TRBJ2-7|.|many|TRBV20-1
CSASEAIGGGYEQYF
TGCAGTGCTAGTGAAGCTATTGGAGGGGGATACGAGCAGTACTTC
>TRBJ1-2|.|.|TRBV2
CASSEGQIYGYTF
TGTGCCAGCAGTGAAGGACAAATCTATGGCTACACCTTC
>TRBJ1-1|.|many|TRBV29-1
CSHRGGLNTEAFF
TGCAGCCATCGGGGAGGTTTGAACACTGAAGCTTTCTTT
>TRBJ2-3|.|many|TRBV24-1
CATSDPSGASPGSTQYF
TGTGCCACCAGTGATCCCTCGGGGGCCTCGCCAGGGAGTACGCAGTATTTT
>TRBJ2-5|TRBD1|many|TRBV12-3/TRBV12-4
CASANRDRVIQYF
TGTGCCAGCGCCAACCGGGACAGGGTTATCCAGTACTTC